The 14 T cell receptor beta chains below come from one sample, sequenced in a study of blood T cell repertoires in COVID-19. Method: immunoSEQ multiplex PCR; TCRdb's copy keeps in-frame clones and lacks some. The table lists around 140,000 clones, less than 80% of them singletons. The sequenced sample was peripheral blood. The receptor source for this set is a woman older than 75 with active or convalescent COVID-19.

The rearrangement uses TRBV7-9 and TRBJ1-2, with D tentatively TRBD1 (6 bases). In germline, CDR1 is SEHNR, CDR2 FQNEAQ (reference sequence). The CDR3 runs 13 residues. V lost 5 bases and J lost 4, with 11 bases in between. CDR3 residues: CASSNIQGYGYTF. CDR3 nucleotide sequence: TGTGCCAGCAGCAACATACAGGGCTATGGCTACACCTTC.

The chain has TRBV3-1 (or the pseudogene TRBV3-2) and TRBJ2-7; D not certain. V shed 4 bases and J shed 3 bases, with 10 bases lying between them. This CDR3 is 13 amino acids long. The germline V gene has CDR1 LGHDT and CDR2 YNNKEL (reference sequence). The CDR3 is CASSRGSNYEQYF. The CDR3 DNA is TGTGCCAGCAGCCGAGGTTCTAACTACGAGCAGTACTTC.

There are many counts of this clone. This chain's CDR3 is CASSHRETSPGNQPQHF. The CDR3 DNA follows: TGTGCCAGCAGCCACCGCGAAACCTCCCCGGGAAATCAGCCCCAGCATTTT. The chain combines TRBV2 with TRBJ1-5; no firm D call. Trimming removed 6 bases from V and 4 bases from J, with 22 bases in between. CDR1 is SNHLY and CDR2 is FYNNEI in the germline V gene. The CDR3 has 17 residues.

The DNA for the CDR3 is TGTGCCAGCAGTTACAGACAGGGAAGAAGCGCTGAAGCTTTCTTT. Amino acids: CASSYRQGRSAEAFF. This chain connects TRBV6-5 to TRBJ1-1; TRBD1 aligns across 7 bases. V trimming: 2 bases; J trimming: 6 bases; junction bases outside the gene matches: 9. The CDR3 length is 15 residues. The germline gives CDR1 MNHEY, CDR2 SVGAGI.

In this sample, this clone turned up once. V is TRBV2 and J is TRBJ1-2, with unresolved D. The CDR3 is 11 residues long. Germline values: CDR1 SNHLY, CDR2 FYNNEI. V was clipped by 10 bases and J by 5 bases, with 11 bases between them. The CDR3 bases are TGTGCCACCGACGCGGGGTATGGCTACACCTTC. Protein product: CATDAGYGYTF.

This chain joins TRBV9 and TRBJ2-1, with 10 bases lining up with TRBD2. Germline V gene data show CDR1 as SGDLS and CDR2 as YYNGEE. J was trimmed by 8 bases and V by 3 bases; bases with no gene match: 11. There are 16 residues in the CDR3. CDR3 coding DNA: TGTGCCAGCAGCGCTCCTGAGCGGGGGGGCCGTCATGAGCAGTTCTTC. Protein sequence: CASSAPERGGRHEQFF.

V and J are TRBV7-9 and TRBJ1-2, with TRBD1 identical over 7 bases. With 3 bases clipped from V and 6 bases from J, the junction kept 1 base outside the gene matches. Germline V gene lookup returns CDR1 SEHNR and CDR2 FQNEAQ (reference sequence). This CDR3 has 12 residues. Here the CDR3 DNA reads TGTGCCAGCAGCTTTGACAGGGATGGCTACACCTTC. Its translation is CASSFDRDGYTF.

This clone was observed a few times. CDR3 in DNA: TGTGCCAGCAGCCCGGGACAGGCCGTCAACATTCAGTACTTC. Translated: CASSPGQAVNIQYF. This chain uses TRBV7-9 with TRBJ2-4; TRBD1 matches at 8 bases. Germline CDR1 is SEHNR and CDR2 is FQNEAQ (reference sequence). The J segment lost 7 bases and the V segment lost 5 bases, leaving 7 bases of the junction unmatched. The CDR3 contains 14 residues.

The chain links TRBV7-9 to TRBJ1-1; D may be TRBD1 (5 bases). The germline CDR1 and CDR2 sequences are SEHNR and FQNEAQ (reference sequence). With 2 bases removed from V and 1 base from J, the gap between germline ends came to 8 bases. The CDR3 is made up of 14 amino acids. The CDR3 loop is CASSLLQGNTEAFF. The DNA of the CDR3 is TGTGCCAGCAGCTTACTCCAGGGGAACACTGAAGCTTTCTTT.

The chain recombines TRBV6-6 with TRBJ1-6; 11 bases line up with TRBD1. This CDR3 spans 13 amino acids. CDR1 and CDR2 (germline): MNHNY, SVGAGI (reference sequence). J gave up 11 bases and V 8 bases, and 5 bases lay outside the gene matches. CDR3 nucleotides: TGTGCCAGCTCGGGACAGGGGGATCCACCCCTCCACTTT. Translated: CASSGQGDPPLHF.

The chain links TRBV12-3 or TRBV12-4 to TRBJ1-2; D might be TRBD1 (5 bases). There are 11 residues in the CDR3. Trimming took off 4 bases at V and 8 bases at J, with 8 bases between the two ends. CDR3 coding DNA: TGTGCCAGCAGTTACGGGGGAGGCTACACCTTC. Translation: CASSYGGGYTF.

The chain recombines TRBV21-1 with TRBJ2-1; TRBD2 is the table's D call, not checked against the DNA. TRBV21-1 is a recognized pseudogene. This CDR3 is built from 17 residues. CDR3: CASRGLAGGSVDNEQFF. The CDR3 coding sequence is TGTGCCAGCAGGGGACTAGCGGGGGGGTCGGTGGACAATGAGCAGTTCTTC.

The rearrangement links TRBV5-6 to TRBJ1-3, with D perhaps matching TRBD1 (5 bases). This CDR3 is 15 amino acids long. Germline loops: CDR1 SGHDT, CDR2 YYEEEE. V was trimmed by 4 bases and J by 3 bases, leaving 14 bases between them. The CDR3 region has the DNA TGTGCCAGCAGCCAACGACAGTACCGTGGAAACACCATATATTTT. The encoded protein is CASSQRQYRGNTIYF.

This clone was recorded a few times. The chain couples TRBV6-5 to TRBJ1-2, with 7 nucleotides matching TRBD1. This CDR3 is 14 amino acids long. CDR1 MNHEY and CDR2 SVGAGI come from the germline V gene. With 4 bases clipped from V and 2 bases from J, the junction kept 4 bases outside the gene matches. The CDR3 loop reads CASSSAGQNYGYTF. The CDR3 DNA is TGTGCCAGCAGTTCGGCGGGACAGAACTATGGCTACACCTTC.